The 24 T cell receptor beta chains listed next were all sequenced from one sample in a study of human CD8 memory T cell subsets. A UMI-labeled 5' RACE approach was the method that produced the TCR beta libraries. TCRdb reprocessed the 5' RACE reads; each CDR3 protein has one entry and no DNA is given. This sample contains more than 6,500 distinct CDR3 sequences. Sequenced sample: CD8+ stem-like memory T cells (TSCM and TCM) sorted from PBMCs. Subset meaning: stem-like memory CD8 T cells (TSTEM), CCR7+ PD-1- TIGIT-. All receptors derive from a human donor in good health.

The V call is TRBV7-2, the J call TRBJ2-7; checking the TCRdb D call of TRBD1 is not possible without DNA. Germline V gene sequence: CDR1 SGHTA, CDR2 FQGNSA. The CDR3 loop spans 16 amino acids. The CDR3 loop reads CASSLIGGTGGYEQYF.

V is TRBV4-3 and J is TRBJ2-2; TCRdb's D call of TRBD2 is untestable without DNA. The germline V gene encodes CDR1 LGHNA and CDR2 YSLEER. The length of the CDR3 is 17 residues. CDR3 amino acids: CASSQEGLAENTGELFF.

This clonotype shows up as medium-sized by frequency. The chain uses TRBV28 and TRBJ2-7. The CDR3 has 12 amino acids. The germline V gene has CDR1 MDHEN and CDR2 SYDVKM. The CDR3 region is CATYRSPYEQYF. The whole variable domain, filled in from reference TRBV28 and TRBJ2-7, reads DVKVTQSSRYLVKRTGEKVFLECVQDMDHENMFWYRQDPGLGLRLIYFSYDVKMKEKGDIPEGYSVSREKKERFSLILESASTNQTSMYLCATYRSPYEQYFGPGTRLTVT.

By frequency, this clonotype registers large. The CDR3 spells CASSWDRVNTEAFF. The J gene is TRBJ1-1, the V gene TRBV19; the D call from TCRdb, TRBD1, cannot be confirmed without DNA. From germline, CDR1 is LNHDA and CDR2 SQIVND (reference sequence). CDR3 size: 14 residues.

V and J are TRBV2 and TRBJ2-2; absent DNA, TCRdb's TRBD1 call cannot be checked. The CDR3 spans 13 residues. Per the germline V gene, CDR1 is SNHLY and CDR2 is FYNNEI. CDR3 sequence reads: CALQQGYTGELFF.

The chain combines TRBV29-1 with TRBJ1-2; TCRdb's D call, TRBD1, is unchecked because there is no DNA. CDR3 size: 15 residues. Germline V gene data show CDR1 as SQVTM and CDR2 as ANQGSEA. The CDR3 loop is CSVNRQEKANYGYTF.

The chain has TRBV12-3 or TRBV12-4 and TRBJ1-5; TCRdb's assignment of TRBD1 cannot be checked, as there is no DNA. The CDR3 extends over 15 amino acids. CDR3: CASSLTRGSNQPQHF.

This clonotype ranks as medium-sized in terms of frequency. The V and J genes are TRBV3-1 and TRBJ2-2; TCRdb's D call of TRBD1 is untestable without DNA. There are 14 residues in the CDR3. In germline, CDR1 is LGHDT, CDR2 YNNKEL (reference sequence). The CDR3 spells CASSQAPNTGELFF.

The chain employs TRBV10-3 and TRBJ2-7; TCRdb's D gene call, TRBD1, goes unchecked for lack of DNA. The CDR3 has 14 amino acids. CDR1 and CDR2 from the germline V gene are ENHRY and SYGVKD. CDR3: CAISETQGAYEQYF.

The rearrangement joins TRBV28 to TRBJ1-3; there is no DNA to check the TCRdb D call of TRBD1. In germline, CDR1 is MDHEN, CDR2 SYDVKM. The CDR3 runs 16 residues. The CDR3: CASSFHWTGTGNTIYF.

The chain uses TRBV3-1 and TRBJ2-2; TCRdb's D call of TRBD2 is untestable without DNA. Germline values: CDR1 LGHDT, CDR2 YNNKEL (reference sequence). The CDR3 sequence is 16 residues long. CDR3 sequence reads: CASSQVREAITGELFF.

V usage is TRBV11-2 and J usage is TRBJ2-5. This CDR3 comprises 13 residues. In germline, CDR1 is SGHAT, CDR2 FQNNGV. CDR3 region: CASSLNSQETQYF.

This chain joins TRBV5-1 and TRBJ1-1. The CDR3 has 13 amino acids. CDR1 is SGHRS, CDR2 YFSETQ, per germline. CDR3 in amino acids: CASSSTWNTEAFF.

V gene TRBV12-3 or TRBV12-4 combines with J gene TRBJ2-1; TCRdb reports TRBD2, a call that lacks DNA to check it against. The CDR3 covers 15 residues. CDR3 protein: CASSPPTSDINEQFF.

The chain joins TRBV9 to TRBJ2-1; TCRdb's assignment of TRBD2 cannot be checked, as there is no DNA. CDR1 is SGDLS and CDR2 is YYNGEE in the germline V gene. The CDR3 consists of 17 residues. This CDR3 is CASSGAGTSGRKDEQFF.

This chain links TRBV19 with TRBJ2-1; as DNA is missing, the TRBD1 call by TCRdb cannot be tested. The germline V gene has CDR1 LNHDA and CDR2 SQIVND (reference sequence). The CDR3 contains 12 residues. The CDR3 spells CASSRDSNEQFF.

The CDR3 reads CATRGADNGEQFF. The V call is TRBV6-4, the J call TRBJ2-1; TCRdb lists TRBD2, though no DNA is available to test this call. CDR3 length: 13 residues. CDR1 and CDR2 (germline): MRHNA, SNTAGT.

This clonotype is classed as medium-sized by frequency. This chain connects TRBV20-1 to TRBJ2-1; TCRdb lists TRBD2, though no DNA is available to test this call. In germline, CDR1 is DFQATT, CDR2 SNEGSKA (reference sequence). This CDR3 comprises 12 residues. This CDR3 is CSATREGNEQFF.

The V gene is TRBV7-9, the J gene TRBJ2-5; the TRBD1 assignment by TCRdb is unverifiable without DNA. CDR3 size: 15 residues. From germline, CDR1 is SEHNR and CDR2 FQNEAQ (reference sequence). The CDR3 region is CASSLQGTEKETQYF.

CDR3 sequence: CSASMGLGYTF. The chain joins TRBV20-1 to TRBJ1-2; TCRdb's D call of TRBD1 is untestable without DNA. Per the germline V gene, CDR1 is DFQATT and CDR2 is SNEGSKA (reference sequence). The CDR3 is made up of 11 amino acids.

The chain carries TRBV9 and TRBJ1-4. The CDR3 runs 13 residues. The germline V gene has CDR1 SGDLS and CDR2 YYNGEE. CDR3 in amino acids: CASSASTNEKLFF.

The V gene is TRBV6-2 or TRBV6-3, the J gene TRBJ2-5; no DNA is available, so the TRBD1 call from TCRdb remains unchecked. The V gene's germline CDR1 is MNHEY and CDR2 SVGEGT. This CDR3 has 15 amino acids. CDR3 in amino acids: CASTTAGQDTETQYF.

The J gene is TRBJ2-5, the V gene TRBV10-3; lacking DNA, the TRBD1 call made by TCRdb goes unchecked. Per germline, CDR1 ENHRY and CDR2 SYGVKD. The CDR3 spans 11 residues. The CDR3 sequence: CAARGNGTQYF.

This clonotype is called medium-sized based on its frequency. The chain has TRBV20-1 and TRBJ2-4. Germline values: CDR1 DFQATT, CDR2 SNEGSKA (reference sequence). CDR3 size: 15 residues. CDR3: CSARILAGGTNIQYF.